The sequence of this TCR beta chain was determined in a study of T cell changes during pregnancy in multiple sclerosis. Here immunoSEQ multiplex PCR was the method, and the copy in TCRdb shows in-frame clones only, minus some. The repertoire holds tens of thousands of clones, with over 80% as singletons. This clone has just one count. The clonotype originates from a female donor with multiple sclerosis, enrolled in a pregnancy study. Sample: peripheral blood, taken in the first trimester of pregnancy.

In DNA, the CDR3 is TGCGCCAGCAGCAATGGACAGGGGGCGAGGACTGAAGCTTTCTTT. Translation: CASSNGQGARTEAFF. V is TRBV5-1 and J is TRBJ1-1; 11 positions agree with TRBD1. CDR3 length equals 15 residues. CDR1 is SGHRS and CDR2 is YFSETQ in the germline V gene. The junction had 7 bases not matched to a gene; V was cut back by 4 bases and J by 5 bases. The whole variable domain, filled in from reference TRBV5-1 and TRBJ1-1, reads KAGVTQTPRYLIKTRGQQVTLSCSPISGHRSVSWYQQTPGQGLQFLFEYFSETQRNKGNFPGRFSGRQFSNSRSEMNVSTLELGDSALYLCASSNGQGARTEAFFGQGTRLTVV.